Here is one T cell receptor (beta chain) with its context. This may arise from a read error, as a much more abundant clone is one base away. TCRdb called the PCR reads again in MiXCR, with one record for every CDR3 protein. This sample has 300,000 to 350,000 distinct CDR3 sequences, with 20% to 25% found just once. The sample belongs to a study of molecular identifiers for immune sequencing clone quantification. The length of the CDR3 is 15 residues. Germline CDR1 SGHAT, CDR2 FQNNGV. Trimming left V 2 bases short and J 0 bases short, with 9 bases between. The chain has TRBV11-2 and TRBJ2-3; no definite D call. This sequence originates from a human donor in good health. Some libraries in this study had Jurkat cell RNA spiked in. The specimen was naive CD8+ T cells from blood, with Jurkat cell RNA spiked in. Subset reported: FACS-sorted CD8+CD4-CCR7+CD45RA+ naive T cells. Here the CDR3 DNA reads TGTGCCAGCAGCTTAAACATCGTCAGCACAGATACGCAGTATTTT. Amino acids: CASSLNIVSTDTQYF.